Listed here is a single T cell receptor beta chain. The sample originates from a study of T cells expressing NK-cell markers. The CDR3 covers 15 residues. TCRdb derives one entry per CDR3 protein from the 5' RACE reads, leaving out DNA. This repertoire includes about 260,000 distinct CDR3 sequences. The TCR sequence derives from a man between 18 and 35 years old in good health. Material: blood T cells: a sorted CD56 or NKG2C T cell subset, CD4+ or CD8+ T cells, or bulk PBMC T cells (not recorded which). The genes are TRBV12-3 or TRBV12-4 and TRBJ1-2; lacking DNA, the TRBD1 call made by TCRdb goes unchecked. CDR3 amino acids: CASHRDRAANYGYTF.